The next 13 T cell receptor beta chains were all read from a single sample in a study of blood T cell repertoires in COVID-19. Generated by immunoSEQ multiplex PCR, the TCRdb table keeps only in-frame clones and is missing some. The sample contains around 250,000 clones, approximately 82% of which appear only once. What was sequenced was peripheral blood. The receptors shown here come from a woman aged 80 or over with acute or convalescent COVID-19.

A single count supports this clone. V usage is TRBV28 and J usage is TRBJ2-2; a weak D match, TRBD1 (5 bases). The germline V gene has CDR1 MDHEN and CDR2 SYDVKM. V lost 2 bases to trimming and J lost 6 bases, with 13 bases between them. This CDR3 has 15 amino acids. CDR3 loop: CASSLNVRAAGELFF. DNA for the CDR3: TGTGCCAGCAGTTTAAACGTCAGGGCCGCCGGGGAGCTGTTTTTT.

This clone was counted a few times. The CDR3 DNA sequence: TGTGCCAGCAGCTTTGACAGGGGGAAAGACACCATATATTTT. It codes for CASSFDRGKDTIYF. The chain is built from TRBV5-4 and TRBJ1-3; 9 bases agree with TRBD1. CDR3 length: 14 amino acids. V lost 2 bases and J lost 8; bases outside the gene matches: 5. Germline V CDR1 and CDR2: SGHNT, YYREEE (reference sequence).

A remark on this clone: Other nucleotide sequences from this sample produce the same CDR3. V usage is TRBV7-9 and J usage is TRBJ1-2; possible D gene TRBD1, 6 bases. This CDR3 is 13 amino acids long. The V gene's germline CDR1 is SEHNR and CDR2 FQNEAQ (reference sequence). The germline V and J ends were trimmed by 5 bases and 2 bases, with 9 bases remaining between them. The CDR3 region is CASSRTENYGYTF. As DNA, the CDR3 is TGTGCCAGCAGCAGGACAGAGAACTATGGCTACACCTTC.

Concerning this clone itself: This sample includes further DNA sequences coding for the same CDR3. CDR3 region: CASSPPGGETQYF. CDR3 coding DNA: TGTGCCAGCTCACCACCAGGGGGAGAGACCCAGTACTTC. The gene calls are TRBV18 and TRBJ2-5, with a tentative D call TRBD1 (6 bases). CDR3 length: 13 amino acids. Germline V CDR1 and CDR2: KGHSH, LQKENI. Trimming pared 0 bases from V and 4 bases from J, leaving 6 bases between.

The J gene is TRBJ2-2, the V gene TRBV13; TRBD1 matches 8 bases. The CDR3 has 15 residues. The V gene's germline CDR1 is PRHDT and CDR2 FYEKMQ (reference sequence). The J segment lost 5 bases and the V segment lost 6 bases, leaving 8 bases of the junction unmatched. CDR3 DNA: TGTGCCAGCAGGGAAACAGGGGGTCGGACCGGGGAGCTGTTTTTT. Translated: CASRETGGRTGELFF.

The chain links TRBV7-2 to TRBJ1-5; possible D gene TRBD1, 5 bases. This CDR3 is built from 15 residues. Germline V gene data show CDR1 as SGHTA and CDR2 as FQGNSA. The V end lost 2 bases, the J end lost 4 bases, and 12 bases lay between the germline ends. The CDR3 spells CASSLSGAQNQPQHF. As DNA, the CDR3 is TGTGCCAGCAGCTTAAGCGGGGCCCAAAATCAGCCCCAGCATTTT.

The chain links TRBV6-5 to TRBJ2-7; unclear D gene. Germline CDR1 is MNHEY and CDR2 is SVGAGI. This CDR3 is built from 14 residues. V gave up 9 bases and J gave up 2 bases, with 17 bases separating them. The CDR3 spells CASRPTAGPYEQYF. The CDR3 DNA sequence: TGTGCCAGTAGGCCGACCGCAGGTCCCTACGAGCAGTACTTC.

V gene TRBV19 combines with J gene TRBJ1-4; no clear D gene. Trimming cost V 4 bases and J 0 bases, with 6 bases left between them. Looked up from germline, CDR1 is LNHDA and CDR2 is SQIVND (reference sequence). There are 14 residues in the CDR3. The CDR3 sequence is CASSRSATNEKLFF. The CDR3 nucleotides read TGTGCCAGTAGTAGGAGTGCAACTAATGAAAAACTGTTTTTT.

The chain links TRBV5-1 to TRBJ2-7; maybe TRBD2 (5 bases). V was pared by 0 bases and J by 1 base, with 11 bases between. Germline CDR1 is SGHRS and CDR2 is YFSETQ. The CDR3 runs to 15 residues. CDR3 region: CASSLVLGESYEQYF. The CDR3 region has the DNA TGCGCCAGCAGCTTGGTTCTTGGGGAGTCCTACGAGCAGTACTTC.

This clone was detected only a few times. The V and J genes are TRBV5-1 and TRBJ1-2; TRBD1 aligns across 9 bases. V shed 4 bases and J 7 bases; nucleotides not matched to a gene: 5. The germline V gene has CDR1 SGHRS and CDR2 YFSETQ. The CDR3 contains 13 residues. The CDR3 DNA follows: TGCGCCAGCAGCCCCACAGGGGGCGGTGGCTACACCTTC. Translating gives CASSPTGGGGYTF.

V gene TRBV28 combines with J gene TRBJ2-4; 8 nucleotides agree with TRBD1. From germline, CDR1 is MDHEN and CDR2 SYDVKM. This CDR3 has 17 residues. The V gene end was trimmed by 5 bases and the J gene end by 0 bases; junction bases not matched to a gene: 9. The CDR3 spells CASSPSRQGLAKNIQYF. The CDR3 DNA reads as TGTGCCAGCAGTCCCTCCCGACAGGGGCTAGCCAAAAACATTCAGTACTTC.

This chain connects TRBV6-6 to TRBJ2-1, with 8 nucleotides matching TRBD1. The CDR3 runs 14 residues. From germline, CDR1 is MNHNY and CDR2 SVGAGI (reference sequence). V shed 2 bases, J shed 6 bases, and the junction held 3 bases outside the gene matches. This chain's CDR3 is CASSYLGTGNEQFF. DNA of the CDR3: TGTGCCAGCAGTTACCTAGGGACAGGCAATGAGCAGTTCTTC.

V gene TRBV6-5 combines with J gene TRBJ1-4, with TRBD1 identical over 8 bases. The CDR3 is 14 amino acids. V shed 6 bases and J 8 bases; nucleotides not matched to a gene: 8. The germline CDR1 and CDR2 sequences are MNHEY and SVGAGI. In nucleotides, the CDR3 is TGTGCCAGCAGGAGACAGGGGCAAGGAGAAAAACTGTTTTTT. It encodes CASRRQGQGEKLFF.